A single sample gave rise to the 18 T cell receptor beta chains below, sequenced in a study of cytomegalovirus exposure and HLA in healthy donors. Repertoires were generated with immunoSEQ multiplex PCR, while TCRdb's copy carries only in-frame clones and drops some. The table records approximately 130,000 clones, about 90% of them present only once. The sample taken for sequencing was PBMCs. These receptors originate from a woman aged 18-30 years in good health and CMV-seronegative.

The CDR3 sequence: CASSGQGNQPQHF. CDR3 coding DNA: TGTGCCAGCAGTGGTCAGGGCAATCAGCCCCAGCATTTT. The rearrangement uses TRBV7-9 and TRBJ1-5; no firm D call. The CDR3 loop spans 13 amino acids. V was clipped by 6 bases and J by 2 bases, with 8 bases between them. The germline V gene encodes CDR1 SEHNR and CDR2 FQNEAQ (reference sequence). The variable domain in full, completed from reference TRBV7-9 and TRBJ1-5, reads DTGVSQNPRHKITKRGQNVTFRCDPISEHNRLYWYRQTLGQGPEFLTYFQNEAQLEKSRLLSDRFSAERPKGSFSTLEIQRTEQGDSAMYLCASSGQGNQPQHFGDGTRLSIL.

This clone was picked up one time. The rearrangement joins TRBV5-6 to TRBJ2-2; 8 positions agree with TRBD1. The J segment lost 13 bases and the V segment lost 3 bases, leaving 5 bases of the junction unmatched. The CDR3 is 12 amino acids. Germline V gene data show CDR1 as SGHDT and CDR2 as YYEEEE. CDR3 in DNA: TGTGCCAGCAGCTCCGGACAGGGTTCGCTGTTTTTT. Its protein is CASSSGQGSLFF.

The chain carries TRBV7-6 and TRBJ1-1, with D tentatively TRBD1 (6 bases). This CDR3 spans 14 amino acids. CDR1 SGHVS and CDR2 FNYEAQ come from the germline V gene. With 5 bases removed from V and 10 bases from J, the gap between germline ends came to 20 bases. The CDR3 nucleotides read TGTGCCAGCAGCGCCGATATCCTAACAGGGACAGCTTTCTTT. Residues: CASSADILTGTAFF.

V and J are TRBV4-1 and TRBJ2-7, with 7 positions matching TRBD2. Germline trimming cut 0 bases from V and 6 bases from J; bases unmatched to any gene: 8. Germline CDR1 MGHRA, CDR2 YSYEKL. The CDR3 has 15 residues. The CDR3 here is CASSQEAAGVGEQYF. In nucleotides, the CDR3 is TGCGCCAGCAGCCAAGAGGCGGCGGGAGTCGGCGAGCAGTACTTC.

The rearrangement joins TRBV18 to TRBJ1-2; tentative D call: TRBD1 (6 bases). V dropped 3 bases and J dropped 6 bases, with 14 bases sitting between them. Germline V CDR1 and CDR2: KGHSH, LQKENI. CDR3 length: 14 amino acids. The DNA for the CDR3 is TGTGCCAGCTCACCTCGGACAGAATTCAATGGCTACACCTTC. As protein: CASSPRTEFNGYTF.

The chain joins TRBV2 to TRBJ2-3, with TRBD1 matching over 10 bases. The V gene end was trimmed by 6 bases and the J gene end by 5 bases; junction bases not matched to a gene: 14. The CDR3 contains 17 residues. The germline CDR1 and CDR2 sequences are SNHLY and FYNNEI. For the CDR3, the DNA is TGTGCCAGCAGCCTTAATCCAGGGACAGGGGTCGGAGATACGCAGTATTTT. The encoded protein is CASSLNPGTGVGDTQYF.

This chain links TRBV30 with TRBJ2-5, with 10 bases aligning to TRBD1. Germline V lookup: CDR1 GTSNPN, CDR2 SVGIG (reference sequence). With 4 bases clipped from V and 0 bases from J, the junction kept 11 bases outside the gene matches. This CDR3 contains 17 residues. CDR3 coding DNA: TGTGCCTGGAATACACGGTGGGGGACAGGGGACCAAGAGACCCAGTACTTC. Protein product: CAWNTRWGTGDQETQYF.

CDR3 sequence reads: CAWAPGAGRQYF. Written as DNA, the CDR3 is TGTGCCTGGGCCCCTGGGGCAGGGCGGCAGTACTTC. This chain links TRBV30 with TRBJ2-7, with D maybe TRBD1 (5 bases). Trimming cost V 5 bases and J 9 bases, with 17 bases left between them. Germline V gene data show CDR1 as GTSNPN and CDR2 as SVGIG (reference sequence). The CDR3 has 12 residues.

The chain combines TRBV25-1 with TRBJ1-2, with D possibly being TRBD1 (5 bases). V lost 3 bases to trimming and J lost 6 bases, with 20 bases between them. Germline values: CDR1 MGHDK, CDR2 SYGVNS. The CDR3 runs 16 residues. The DNA of the CDR3 is TGTGCCAGCAGTGATCCGCGGTGGGGCCAAGGAAATGGCTACACCTTC. Translated, it gives CASSDPRWGQGNGYTF.

The V and J genes are TRBV6-1 and TRBJ2-2; 9 bases line up with TRBD1. Germline trimming cut 4 bases from V and 3 bases from J; bases unmatched to any gene: 0. This CDR3 is built from 14 residues. From germline, CDR1 is MNHNS and CDR2 SASEGT. CDR3 sequence (DNA): TGTGCCAGCAGTGGACAGGGGGACACCGGGGAGCTGTTTTTT. Encoded protein: CASSGQGDTGELFF.

This chain links TRBV30 with TRBJ1-2, with TRBD1 matching 8 bases. V shed 8 bases, J shed 4 bases, and the junction held 12 bases outside the gene matches. CDR1 and CDR2 (germline): GTSNPN, SVGIG (reference sequence). The CDR3 loop spans 14 amino acids. DNA of the CDR3: TGTGCCATAGAAGCTCGGACAGGGTCCTATGGCTACACCTTC. This encodes CAIEARTGSYGYTF.

The chain joins TRBV6-5 to TRBJ1-1; D not resolved. The V end was cut by 8 bases, the J end by 0 bases, with 4 bases between. This CDR3 is built from 11 residues. Germline values: CDR1 MNHEY, CDR2 SVGAGI. In nucleotides, the CDR3 is TGTGCCAGCCGGGTGAACACTGAAGCTTTCTTT. This translates into CASRVNTEAFF.

This clone was seen once. The chain recombines TRBV4-3 with TRBJ2-3; 9 nucleotides line up with TRBD2. J was trimmed by 2 bases and V by 0 bases; bases with no gene match: 3. The germline CDR1 and CDR2 sequences are LGHNA and YSLEER. The CDR3 has 16 residues. CDR3 nucleotide sequence: TGCGCCAGCAGCCAAGAGCGGGAGGGCTACACAGATACGCAGTATTTT. It specifies CASSQEREGYTDTQYF.

The genes are TRBV9 and TRBJ2-5, with TRBD2 matching 12 bases. The CDR3 spans 16 residues. Germline V gene sequence: CDR1 SGDLS, CDR2 YYNGEE. Losses at the gene ends were 3 bases for V and 2 bases for J; bases not matched to a gene: 5. CDR3 residues: CASSAIGLAGQETQYF. The CDR3 coding sequence is TGTGCCAGCAGCGCAATAGGACTAGCGGGGCAAGAGACCCAGTACTTC.

V is TRBV15 and J is TRBJ1-6; 7 positions agree with TRBD1. Trimming took 3 bases from V and 9 from J; bases not matched to a gene: 11. This CDR3 comprises 16 residues. Germline V gives CDR1 LNHNV, CDR2 YYDKDF (reference sequence). This CDR3 reads CATSRTRQGFTSPLHF. The CDR3 nucleotides are TGTGCCACCAGCAGGACCCGACAGGGATTTACTTCACCCCTCCACTTT.

The CDR3 spells CASSISGLNTGELFF. In DNA form, the CDR3 reads TGTGCCAGTAGTATCAGCGGACTAAACACCGGGGAGCTGTTTTTT. The chain combines TRBV19 with TRBJ2-2; a possible D gene is TRBD2 (6 bases). This CDR3 is 15 amino acids long. The ends were cut back, 3 bases at V and 2 bases at J, with 10 bases in the middle. The germline V gene has CDR1 LNHDA and CDR2 SQIVND (reference sequence).

J is TRBJ2-2 and V is TRBV5-1; TRBD2 might be the D (7 bases). Between the trimmed V and J ends, which lost 4 bases and 4 bases, there was a span of 17 bases. CDR3 length equals 16 residues. Germline V gene sequence: CDR1 SGHRS, CDR2 YFSETQ. In DNA form, the CDR3 reads TGCGCCAGCAGCCTGCCCCGGGGGGCGAGCACCGGGGAGCTGTTTTTT. Protein: CASSLPRGASTGELFF.

Of note for this clone: The junction shows a germline mismatch at one end, possibly a read error. The same CDR3 can be traced to other DNA sequences in this sample. The rearrangement uses TRBV30 and TRBJ1-4; D may be TRBD1 (5 bases). The CDR3 is 15 residues long. Per the germline V gene, CDR1 is GTSNPN and CDR2 is SVGIG (reference sequence). The CDR3 is CAWSIRAMANEKLFF. The CDR3 nucleotides are TGTGCCTGGAGCATCAGGGCCATGGCTAATGAAAAATTGTTTTTT.